Following are 12 T cell receptor beta chains from one sample sequenced in a study of T cell responses to AZD1222 COVID-19 vaccine. Here immunoSEQ multiplex PCR was the method, and the copy in TCRdb shows in-frame clones only, minus some. The sample yields over 150,000 clones, 88% seen once. Sequenced here: peripheral blood, sampled on day 0 of AZD1222 vaccination. These receptors were collected from an adult in good health.

This clone has more than one count but fewer than ten. This chain uses TRBV28 with TRBJ1-5; 10 nucleotides match TRBD1. Trimming removed 6 bases from V and 6 bases from J; junction bases left unmatched: 5. This CDR3 is built from 14 residues. Germline lookup yields CDR1 MDHEN and CDR2 SYDVKM. The CDR3 region is CASSPGQGFQPQHF. The CDR3 DNA follows: TGTGCCAGCAGCCCGGGACAGGGGTTTCAGCCCCAGCATTTT. Together with reference TRBV28 and TRBJ1-5, the CDR3 gives the full variable domain: DVKVTQSSRYLVKRTGEKVFLECVQDMDHENMFWYRQDPGLGLRLIYFSYDVKMKEKGDIPEGYSVSREKKERFSLILESASTNQTSMYLCASSPGQGFQPQHFGDGTRLSIL.

A note on this clone: This sample includes further DNA sequences coding for the same CDR3. The J gene is TRBJ1-2, the V gene TRBV10-3; perhaps TRBD1 as D (6 bases). CDR1 ENHRY and CDR2 SYGVKD come from the germline V gene. The CDR3 has 14 residues. Trimming pared 0 bases from V and 4 bases from J, leaving 9 bases between. CDR3 in amino acids: CAISESGQIYGYTF. The CDR3 bases are TGTGCCATCAGTGAGTCAGGACAGATCTATGGCTACACCTTC.

This chain uses TRBV18 with TRBJ2-7, with D tentatively TRBD1 (5 bases). The V end was cut by 0 bases, the J end by 5 bases, with 11 bases between. The CDR3 has 14 residues. Germline V CDR1 and CDR2: KGHSH, LQKENI. The CDR3 protein is CASSPPAGSNEQYF. The CDR3 DNA reads as TGTGCCAGCTCACCACCGGCAGGGTCGAACGAGCAGTACTTC.

This rearrangement joins TRBV28 to TRBJ2-7; tentatively, D is TRBD1 (5 bases). The germline V and J ends were trimmed by 5 bases and 2 bases, with 13 bases remaining between them. CDR1 and CDR2 from the germline V gene are MDHEN and SYDVKM. The CDR3 length is 14 residues. The CDR3 DNA follows: TGTGCCAGCAGTAGCTCAGGGCCTCCCTACGAGCAGTACTTC. It translates to CASSSSGPPYEQYF.

The V and J genes are TRBV7-2 and TRBJ2-5; D may be TRBD2 (7 bases). There are 15 residues in the CDR3. V lost 0 bases and J lost 5, with 13 bases in between. Germline V gives CDR1 SGHTA, CDR2 FQGNSA. CDR3 nucleotide sequence: TGTGCCAGCAGCTTAGCGGGGGGGCGAGTGGAGACCCAGTACTTC. Encoded protein: CASSLAGGRVETQYF.

The V and J genes are TRBV19 and TRBJ2-7; TRBD1 is a possible D gene (6 bases). The germline CDR1 and CDR2 sequences are LNHDA and SQIVND (reference sequence). The CDR3 sequence is 17 residues long. V gave up 5 bases and J gave up 0 bases, with 20 bases separating them. The CDR3 loop reads CASSLRQADHSSYEQYF. DNA of the CDR3: TGTGCCAGTAGTTTGCGACAGGCCGACCACTCCTCCTACGAGCAGTACTTC.

V is TRBV6-5 and J is TRBJ2-1, with no clear D. Trimming stripped 6 bases from V and 7 bases from J, with 13 bases between. CDR1 and CDR2 (germline): MNHEY, SVGAGI. The CDR3 contains 13 residues. The CDR3, as DNA: TGTGCCAGCAGAAGGACGGTTAGGAATGAGCAGTTCTTC. Translated: CASRRTVRNEQFF.

In this sample, this clone turned up a few times. The chain links TRBV7-8 to TRBJ1-5; perhaps TRBD1 as D (5 bases). The V and J ends lost 1 base and 0 bases respectively, with 13 bases between them. CDR1 is SGHVS and CDR2 is FQNEAQ in the germline V gene. This CDR3 has 17 amino acids. CDR3 DNA: TGTGCCAGCAGCTTAGGGTCAGGGCCCCATAGCAATCAGCCCCAGCATTTT. Its protein is CASSLGSGPHSNQPQHF.

This chain joins TRBV7-2 and TRBJ2-3; 11 bases agree with TRBD2. V gave up 1 base and J gave up 5 bases; unmatched junction bases: 8. Per the germline V gene, CDR1 is SGHTA and CDR2 is FQGNSA. This CDR3 is built from 17 residues. The CDR3 bases are TGTGCCAGCAGCTTAGAGCCTAGCGGGGGGTTTGGAGATACGCAGTATTTT. Translation gives CASSLEPSGGFGDTQYF.

The chain has TRBV6-2 or TRBV6-3 and TRBJ1-1, with D perhaps TRBD1 (6 bases). This CDR3 is built from 15 residues. The ends were cut back, 2 bases at V and 7 bases at J, with 17 bases in the middle. Germline CDR1 is MNHEY and CDR2 is SVGEGT. The DNA of the CDR3 is TGTGCCAGCAGTTACACGATGGGGGCTAACGGTGAAGCTTTCTTT. Translating it yields CASSYTMGANGEAFF.

Only a few counts were recorded for this clone. V and J are TRBV4-1 and TRBJ1-1; D is unresolved. CDR3 length equals 14 residues. Germline CDR1 MGHRA, CDR2 YSYEKL. V was clipped by 4 bases and J by 0 bases, with 9 bases between them. CDR3 DNA sequence: TGCGCCAGCAGCCTTGACCCCATGAACACTGAAGCTTTCTTT. Its translation: CASSLDPMNTEAFF.

The V gene is TRBV7-2, the J gene TRBJ1-2; no clear D gene. Between the trimmed V and J ends, which lost 4 bases and 2 bases, there was a span of 14 bases. The length of the CDR3 is 15 residues. Germline values: CDR1 SGHTA, CDR2 FQGNSA. The CDR3 DNA reads TGTGCCAGCAGCTCCAGAATAGGAGAAAACTATGGCTACACCTTC. Translating gives CASSSRIGENYGYTF.